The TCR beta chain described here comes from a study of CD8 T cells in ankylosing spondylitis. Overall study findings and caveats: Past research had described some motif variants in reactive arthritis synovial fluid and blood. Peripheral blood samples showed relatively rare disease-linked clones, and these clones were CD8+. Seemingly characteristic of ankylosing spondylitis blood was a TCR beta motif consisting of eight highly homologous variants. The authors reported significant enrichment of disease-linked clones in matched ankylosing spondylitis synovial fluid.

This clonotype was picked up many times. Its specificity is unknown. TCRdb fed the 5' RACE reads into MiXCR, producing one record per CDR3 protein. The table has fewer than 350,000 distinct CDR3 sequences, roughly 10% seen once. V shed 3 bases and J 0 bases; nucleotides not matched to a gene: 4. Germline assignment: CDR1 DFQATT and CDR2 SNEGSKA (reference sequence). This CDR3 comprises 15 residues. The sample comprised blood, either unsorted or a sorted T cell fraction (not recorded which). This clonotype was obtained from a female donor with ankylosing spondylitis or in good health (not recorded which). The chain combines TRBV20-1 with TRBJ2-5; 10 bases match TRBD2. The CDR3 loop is CSARATSGDQETQYF. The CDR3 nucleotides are TGCAGTGCTAGGGCAACTAGCGGGGACCAAGAGACCCAGTACTTC.